This T cell receptor beta chain was captured by sequencing in a study of low-dose radiotherapy and immunotherapy resistance in tumors. This clonotype was seen at least ten times. Noted time point: before trial treatment. CDR3 length: 12 amino acids. Germline CDR1 is DFQATT and CDR2 is SNEGSKA (reference sequence). Losses at the gene ends were 6 bases for V and 8 bases for J; bases not matched to a gene: 7. The PCR that amplified TCRs ran for 20 cycles, relying on a constant-region primer and a V-primer adapter. TCRdb fed the reads into MiXCR, producing one record per CDR3 protein. The data show about 50,000 distinct CDR3 sequences, around 11% seen once.

The sample consisted of PBMCs, taken before treatment. This clonotype originated in a female donor with ovarian cancer. This chain joins TRBV20-1 and TRBJ1-2; TRBD1 agrees at 9 bases. DNA for the CDR3: TGCAGTGCAGCCGGGACAGGGATAGGCTACACCTTC. Protein sequence: CSAAGTGIGYTF.